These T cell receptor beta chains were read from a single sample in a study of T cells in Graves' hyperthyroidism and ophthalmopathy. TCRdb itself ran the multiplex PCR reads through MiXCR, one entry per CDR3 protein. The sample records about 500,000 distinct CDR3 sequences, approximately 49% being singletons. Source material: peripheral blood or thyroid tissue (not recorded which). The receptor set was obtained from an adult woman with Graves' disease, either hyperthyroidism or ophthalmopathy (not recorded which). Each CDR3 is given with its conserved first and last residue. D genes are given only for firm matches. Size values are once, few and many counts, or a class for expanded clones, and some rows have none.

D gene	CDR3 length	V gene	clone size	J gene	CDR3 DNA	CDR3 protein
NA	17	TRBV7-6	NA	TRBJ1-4	TGTGCCAGCAGCTTAGATAGTTTACGACAGGCTAATGAAAAACTGTTTTTT	CASSLDSLRQANEKLFF
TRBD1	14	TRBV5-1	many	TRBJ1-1	TGCGCCAGCAGCTGGGACAGGATTAACACTGAAGCTTTCTTT	CASSWDRINTEAFF
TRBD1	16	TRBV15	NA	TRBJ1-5	TGTGCCACCAAGCCAAACCGGGACAGGGGGCTTCAGCCCCAGCATTTT	CATKPNRDRGLQPQHF
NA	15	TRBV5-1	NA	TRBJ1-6	TGCGCCAGCAGCCAGGACGGCTCCTATAATTCACCCCTCCACTTT	CASSQDGSYNSPLHF
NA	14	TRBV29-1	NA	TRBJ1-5	TGCAGCGTCATAGGTGGGCAGGGGAGGCAGACCCAGCATTTT	CSVIGGQGRQTQHF
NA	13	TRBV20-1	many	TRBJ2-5	TGCAGTGTTGCCGGGACCTCGAAAGAGACCCAGTACTTC	CSVAGTSKETQYF
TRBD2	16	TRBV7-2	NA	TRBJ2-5	TGTGCCAGCAGCTTGGCCGTTCGGGGGGGCCGAGAGACCCAGTACTTC	CASSLAVRGGRETQYF
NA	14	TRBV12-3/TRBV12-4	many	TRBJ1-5	TGTGCCAGCAGCTGGACAGAGCACAATCAGCCCCAGCATTTT	CASSWTEHNQPQHF
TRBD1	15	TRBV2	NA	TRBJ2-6	TGTGCCAGCCGGGACAGGTTTCCTGGGGCCAACGTCCTGACTTTC	CASRDRFPGANVLTF
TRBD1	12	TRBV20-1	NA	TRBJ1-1	TGCAGCTACCACAGGGGGTTGACTGAAGCTTTCTTT	CSYHRGLTEAFF
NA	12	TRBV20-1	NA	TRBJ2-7	TGCAGTGCTAGATTAGCGGCGGGGGAGCAGTACTTC	CSARLAAGEQYF
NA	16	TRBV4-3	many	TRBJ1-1	TGCGCCAGCAGCCAAGAGCCAGGGGAGATCAACACTGAAGCTTTCTTT	CASSQEPGEINTEAFF
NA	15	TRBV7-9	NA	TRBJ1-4	TGTGCCAGCAGCCCCCGACGGGGGACTAATGAAAAACTGTTTTTT	CASSPRRGTNEKLFF
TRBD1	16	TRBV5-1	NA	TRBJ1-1	TGCGCCAGCAGCCCGGACAGGGGGGGGGGCAACACTGAAGCTTTCTTT	CASSPDRGGGNTEAFF
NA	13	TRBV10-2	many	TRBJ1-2	TGCGCCAGCAGTGAGACAGGGATGGCTGGCTACACCTTC	CASSETGMAGYTF
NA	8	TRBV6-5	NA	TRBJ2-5	TGTGCCAGCAGTTACGAGGTCTTT	CASSYEVF
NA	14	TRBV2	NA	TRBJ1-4	TGTGCCAGCAGTGGGACAGCAACTAATGGAAAACTGTTTTTT	CASSGTATNGKLFF
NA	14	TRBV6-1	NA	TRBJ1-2	TGTGCCAGCAGTGAAGAGAGGGGCACCTATGGCTACACCTTC	CASSEERGTYGYTF
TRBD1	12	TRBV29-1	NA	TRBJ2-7	TGCAGCGCAGGGACAGAGGATACCGAGCAGTACTTC	CSAGTEDTEQYF
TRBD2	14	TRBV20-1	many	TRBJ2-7	TGCAGTGCTAGTTCGGGGACTAGGTCCTACGAGCAGTACTTC	CSASSGTRSYEQYF
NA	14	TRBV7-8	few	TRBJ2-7	TGTGCCAGCAGCGTAACCCGGGACAACTACGAGCAGTACTTC	CASSVTRDNYEQYF
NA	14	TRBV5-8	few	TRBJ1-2	TGTGCCAGCAGCTTACTGGGGGCCCCGTATGGCTACACCTTC	CASSLLGAPYGYTF
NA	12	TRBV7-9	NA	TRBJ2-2	TGTGCCAGCAGCTTAGCTACCGGGGGGCTGTTTTTT	CASSLATGGLFF
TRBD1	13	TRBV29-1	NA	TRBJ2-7	TGCAGCAGTTTACAGGGGGGACAAGCCGAGCAGTACTTC	CSSLQGGQAEQYF
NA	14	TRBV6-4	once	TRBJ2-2	TGTGCCAGCAGTGACTCGCGGGACACCGGGGAGCTGTTTTTT	CASSDSRDTGELFF
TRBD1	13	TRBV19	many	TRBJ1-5	TGTGCCAGTAGTTGGGGACAGAATCAGCCCCAGCATTTT	CASSWGQNQPQHF
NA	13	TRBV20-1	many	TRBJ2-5	TGCAGTGCTAGGTCTGACCCCTCAGAGACCCAGTACTTC	CSARSDPSETQYF
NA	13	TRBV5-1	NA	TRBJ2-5	TGCGCCAGCAGCACAATGGGGAAGGAGACCCAGTACTTC	CASSTMGKETQYF
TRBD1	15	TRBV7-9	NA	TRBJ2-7	TGTGCCAGCAGTTCTCACGGGACAGGCGACTACGAGCAGTACTTC	CASSSHGTGDYEQYF
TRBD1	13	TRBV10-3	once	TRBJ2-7	TGCGCCATCAGGGGAGGACAGGGGTACGAGCAGTACTTC	CAIRGGQGYEQYF
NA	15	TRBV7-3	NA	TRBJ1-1	TGTGCCAGCAGCTTAGGCAGCGTCATGAACACTGAAGCTTTCTTT	CASSLGSVMNTEAFF
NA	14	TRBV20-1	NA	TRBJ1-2	TGCAGTGCTAGGGCGGGATACCAGGAGGGTGGCTACACCTTC	CSARAGYQEGGYTF
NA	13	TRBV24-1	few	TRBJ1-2	TGTGCCACCGCTTTGGATGGGGACGATGGCTACACCTTC	CATALDGDDGYTF
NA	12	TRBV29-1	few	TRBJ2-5	TGCAGCGTTGCCAGGGAAGGGGAGACCCAGTACTTC	CSVAREGETQYF
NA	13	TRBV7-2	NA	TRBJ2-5	TGTGCCAGCTGGTTGGGGGGCGCGGAGACCCAGTACTTC	CASWLGGAETQYF
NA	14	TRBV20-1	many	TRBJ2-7	TGCAGTGCTAGAGATTCTGGGTCCGCCTACGAGCAGTACTTC	CSARDSGSAYEQYF
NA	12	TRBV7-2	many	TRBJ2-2	TGTGCCAGCGCCGTAGTGGCCGGGGAGCTGTTTTTT	CASAVVAGELFF
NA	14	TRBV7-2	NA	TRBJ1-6	TGTGCCAGCAGGCCACATACAGGTCATTCACCCCTCCACTTT	CASRPHTGHSPLHF
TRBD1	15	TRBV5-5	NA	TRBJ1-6	TGTGCCAGCAGCCTACCCGGGACAGGCAATTCACCCCTCCACTTT	CASSLPGTGNSPLHF
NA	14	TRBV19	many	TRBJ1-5	TGTGCCAGTAGTGCGGTGGGTGGAAATCAGCCCCAGCATTTT	CASSAVGGNQPQHF
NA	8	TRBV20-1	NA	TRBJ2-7	TGCAGTGCTTACGGGGCTCAGTTC	CSAYGAQF
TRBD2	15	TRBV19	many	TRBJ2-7	TGTGCCAGTAGTACGGGACTAGCGGGGAGCTACGAGCAGTACTTC	CASSTGLAGSYEQYF
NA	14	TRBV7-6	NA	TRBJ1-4	TGTGCCAGCAGCACACGACAGTTTAATGAAAAACTGTTTTTT	CASSTRQFNEKLFF
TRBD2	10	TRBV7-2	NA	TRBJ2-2	TGTGCCAGCAGCGCCGGACTAGCATTTTTT	CASSAGLAFF
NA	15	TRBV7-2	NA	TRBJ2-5	TGTGCCAGCAGCTCCCAGGGGAGCGGCTCAGAGACCCAGTACTTC	CASSSQGSGSETQYF
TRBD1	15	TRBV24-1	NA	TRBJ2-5	TGTGCCACCAGTGACCTTGACAGGGACGGAGAGACCCAGTACTTC	CATSDLDRDGETQYF
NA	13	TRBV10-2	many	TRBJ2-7	TGCGCCAGCAGCCTGAACAGGGTTCACGAGCAGTACTTC	CASSLNRVHEQYF
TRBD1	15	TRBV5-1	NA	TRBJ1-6	TGCGCCAGCAGCACGGGGACAGGGAGCAGTTCACCCCTCCACTTT	CASSTGTGSSSPLHF